This TCR beta chain appears in the sequencing data of a study of blood T cell repertoires in COVID-19. Across the whole study: The United States, Italy and Spain were the sources of the acute and convalescent COVID-19 samples.

Source study methods: Using reference gene primer amplification, nucleated cell counts were estimated. TCRdb's copy holds only in-frame clones and misses some; the assay was immunoSEQ multiplex PCR. V and J calls and clone size are as listed in that table; D and trimming were resolved from the DNA. Altogether some 150,000 clones are present, 87% being singletons, with the ten largest covering roughly 3.3%. This CDR3 spans 15 amino acids. V lost 3 bases and J 8 bases, leaving 19 bases between the germline ends. Germline assignment: CDR1 KGHSH and CDR2 LQKENI. The sequencing input was peripheral blood. V is TRBV18 and J is TRBJ1-2; maybe TRBD1 (6 bases). The source is a man between 18 and 29 years old with active or convalescent COVID-19. Written as DNA, the CDR3 is TGTGCCAGCTCACCGGTTGGGGGCAAAGCGGAGGGCTACACCTTC. Translating it yields CASSPVGGKAEGYTF. The full variable domain, rest sourced from reference TRBV18 and TRBJ1-2, is NAGVMQNPRHLVRRRGQEARLRCSPMKGHSHVYWYRQLPEEGLKFMVYLQKENIIDESGMPKERFSAEFPKEGPSILRIQQVVRGDSAAYFCASSPVGGKAEGYTFGSGTRLTVV.